This is a list of T cell receptor beta chains from one sample in a study of blood T cell repertoires in COVID-19. Sequenced by immunoSEQ multiplex PCR; TCRdb stores in-frame clones only, minus some. Seen here are tens of thousands of clones, around 80% observed once, and the top ten hold roughly 7.5%. The sample consisted of peripheral blood. Receptors originate from an older woman with acute or convalescent COVID-19. The CDR3 runs from the conserved cysteine through the conserved F or W. D genes are given only for firm matches. For some rows the clone size is stated as once, few or many, or as a class when expanded; others skip it.

size: .; J: TRBJ1-5; D: .; length: 15; V: TRBV6-1; CDR3: CASSELKTAYQPQHF; DNA: TGTGCCAGCAGTGAACTAAAGACTGCTTATCAGCCCCAGCATTTT
size: .; J: TRBJ1-1; D: .; length: 15; V: TRBV3-1/TRBV3-2; CDR3: CASSRSGWSDTEAFF; DNA: TGTGCCAGCAGCCGGTCCGGTTGGTCGGACACTGAAGCTTTCTTT
size: .; J: TRBJ1-1; D: TRBD1; length: 13; V: TRBV2; CDR3: CASITRGRNEAFF; DNA: TGTGCCAGCATCACCAGGGGGCGTAATGAAGCTTTCTTT
size: .; J: TRBJ2-5; D: .; length: 14; V: TRBV7-8; CDR3: CASSLGLLRETQYF; DNA: TGTGCCAGCAGCTTAGGCCTCCTCAGGGAGACCCAGTACTTC
size: .; J: TRBJ2-5; D: TRBD2; length: 14; V: TRBV29-1; CDR3: CSVAESGTSGTQYF; DNA: TGCAGCGTTGCCGAGAGTGGGACTAGCGGGACCCAGTACTTC
size: medium-sized; J: TRBJ1-3; D: .; length: 15; V: TRBV3-1/TRBV3-2; CDR3: CASSPGQLAGNTIYF; DNA: TGTGCCAGCAGCCCAGGACAGCTTGCTGGAAACACCATATATTTT
size: .; J: TRBJ2-2; D: .; length: 13; V: TRBV5-4; CDR3: CASSLQGSGELFF; DNA: TGTGCCAGCAGCTTGCAGGGGTCCGGGGAGCTGTTTTTT
size: .; J: TRBJ1-2; D: .; length: 14; V: TRBV3-1/TRBV3-2; CDR3: CASSQERTSGGYTF; DNA: TGTGCCAGCAGCCAAGAGCGGACATCTGGAGGCTACACCTTC
size: .; J: TRBJ1-2; D: TRBD1; length: 13; V: TRBV2; CDR3: CASTGQGLYGYTF; DNA: TGTGCCAGCACGGGACAGGGCCTCTATGGCTACACCTTC
size: .; J: TRBJ1-1; D: .; length: 14; V: TRBV6-2/TRBV6-3; CDR3: CASSYLQGYSRAFF; DNA: TGTGCCAGCAGTTACCTACAGGGCTATTCTCGGGCTTTCTTT
size: .; J: TRBJ2-3; D: .; length: 17; V: TRBV12-2; CDR3: CASRLGQKSGGIDTQYF; DNA: TGTGCAAGTCGCTTAGGACAAAAGAGCGGGGGGATAGATACGCAGTATTTT
size: .; J: TRBJ2-1; D: .; length: 12; V: TRBV11-2; CDR3: CASSLSSEVQFF; DNA: TGTGCCAGCAGCTTAAGTAGCGAAGTTCAGTTCTTC
size: once; J: TRBJ1-4; D: .; length: 13; V: TRBV25-1; CDR3: CASSESGFLRLFF; DNA: TGTGCCAGCAGTGAATCCGGGTTTCTAAGACTGTTTTTT
size: few; J: TRBJ2-3; D: .; length: 14; V: TRBV2; CDR3: CASSIQGSTDTQYF; DNA: TGTGCCAGCAGTATTCAGGGAAGCACAGATACGCAGTATTTT
size: .; J: TRBJ1-1; D: .; length: 15; V: TRBV28; CDR3: CASSLSGVSNTEAFF; DNA: TGTGCCAGCAGTTTATCGGGGGTCTCGAACACTGAAGCTTTCTTT
size: once; J: TRBJ1-1; D: TRBD1; length: 13; V: TRBV29-1; CDR3: CSVESPGGTEAFF; DNA: TGCAGCGTTGAATCTCCAGGGGGCACTGAAGCTTTCTTT
size: few; J: TRBJ2-3; D: TRBD2; length: 14; V: TRBV19; CDR3: CASTLAGGTDTQYF; DNA: TGTGCCAGTACCCTAGCGGGGGGCACAGATACGCAGTATTTT
size: once; J: TRBJ2-7; D: TRBD2; length: 13; V: TRBV27; CDR3: CASRLAGAYEQYF; DNA: TGTGCCAGCAGACTAGCGGGGGCCTACGAGCAGTACTTC
size: .; J: TRBJ1-3; D: .; length: 15; V: TRBV5-1; CDR3: CASSPTPGEGNTIYF; DNA: TGCGCCAGCAGCCCAACCCCAGGGGAGGGAAACACCATATATTTT
size: .; J: TRBJ1-5; D: .; length: 15; V: TRBV19; CDR3: CASSMTTGLNQPQHF; DNA: TGTGCCAGTAGTATGACCACAGGGCTCAATCAGCCCCAGCATTTT
size: once; J: TRBJ2-2; D: .; length: 15; V: TRBV5-4; CDR3: CASSSKISNTGELFF; DNA: TGTGCCAGCAGTTCCAAAATTTCGAACACCGGGGAGCTGTTTTTT